The 11 T cell receptor beta chains in this list originate from one sample, sequenced in a study of blood T cell repertoires in COVID-19. The protocol was immunoSEQ multiplex PCR, while the TCRdb copy is restricted to in-frame clones and leaves out a portion. The table has 84,000 or so clones, around 82% seen once. Sequenced sample: peripheral blood. The receptors were sampled from a man older than 75 with active or convalescent COVID-19.

V gene TRBV2 combines with J gene TRBJ1-4, with D tentatively TRBD1 (6 bases). The V and J ends lost 6 bases and 7 bases respectively, with 15 bases between them. Germline V gene sequence: CDR1 SNHLY, CDR2 FYNNEI. This CDR3 spans 14 amino acids. The CDR3: CASSTGFDGEKLFF. The CDR3 coding sequence is TGTGCCAGCAGCACAGGGTTTGATGGTGAAAAACTGTTTTTT.

This chain uses TRBV5-6 with TRBJ2-7; D remains ambiguous. The germline gives CDR1 SGHDT, CDR2 YYEEEE. This CDR3 has 15 amino acids. The V end lost 1 base, the J end lost 2 bases, and 13 bases lay between the germline ends. This chain's CDR3 is CASSLKQPGTYEQYF. CDR3 bases: TGTGCCAGCAGCTTGAAACAGCCCGGAACCTACGAGCAGTACTTC.

This clone was seen only once. The chain couples TRBV5-4 to TRBJ1-6; 8 nucleotides match TRBD1. This CDR3 contains 16 residues. Germline lookup yields CDR1 SGHNT and CDR2 YYREEE (reference sequence). With 2 bases clipped from V and 7 bases from J, the junction kept 8 bases outside the gene matches. The CDR3 DNA sequence: TGTGCCAGCAGCTTTAAAGGACAGGGTCAGAATTCACCCCTCCACTTT. It yields the protein CASSFKGQGQNSPLHF.

The V call is TRBV7-8, the J call TRBJ1-6; 8 nucleotides agree with TRBD1. The CDR3 has 15 amino acids. V dropped 5 bases and J dropped 9; count of bases not matched to a gene: 9. The germline gives CDR1 SGHVS, CDR2 FQNEAQ. The CDR3 protein is CASSLLDRAGSPLHF. Written as DNA, the CDR3 is TGTGCCAGCAGCCTACTGGACAGGGCTGGTTCACCCCTCCACTTT.

The chain joins TRBV7-8 to TRBJ1-1; TRBD1 aligns across 9 bases. After removal of 6 bases from V and 3 bases from J, the junction contained 11 bases not matched to a gene. The CDR3 runs to 16 residues. Germline values: CDR1 SGHVS, CDR2 FQNEAQ. The CDR3 region is CASSPTGGALDTEAFF. The CDR3 DNA reads TGTGCCAGCAGTCCTACAGGGGGCGCATTGGACACTGAAGCTTTCTTT.

The gene calls are TRBV6-5 and TRBJ2-1; D remains unclear. Deletions cut 4 bases from V and 0 bases from J, with 13 bases between. The germline gives CDR1 MNHEY, CDR2 SVGAGI. The CDR3 is 16 amino acids. The CDR3 DNA reads TGTGCCAGCAGTTCAGGTTTGGCGAGCTCCTACAATGAGCAGTTCTTC. This sequence encodes CASSSGLASSYNEQFF.

In this sample, this clone turned up once. The V gene is TRBV12-5, the J gene TRBJ2-5; 7 nucleotides agree with TRBD2. Trimming cost V 1 base and J 1 base; bases outside gene matches: 6. CDR3 length: 16 amino acids. Germline V gene lookup returns CDR1 LGHNT and CDR2 FRNRAP. CDR3 in DNA: TGTGCTAGTGGTTTGGGGGTTTCGGGGGGCCAAGAGACCCAGTACTTC. Protein product: CASGLGVSGGQETQYF.

The rearrangement uses TRBV3-1 (or the pseudogene TRBV3-2) and TRBJ2-7; D is possibly TRBD2 (5 bases). The CDR3 contains 13 residues. V was trimmed by 1 base and J by 6 bases, leaving 10 bases between them. Germline CDR1 is LGHDT and CDR2 is YNNKEL (reference sequence). This CDR3 is CASSQVLVGEQYF. The CDR3 DNA reads as TGTGCCAGCAGCCAAGTACTAGTCGGCGAGCAGTACTTC.

V is TRBV28 and J is TRBJ1-2; D remains ambiguous. The germline gives CDR1 MDHEN, CDR2 SYDVKM. The CDR3 has 15 amino acids. V gave up 5 bases and J gave up 2 bases, with 15 bases separating them. The CDR3, as DNA: TGTGCCAGCAGTGCCGGCTCGGAGGGAAACTATGGCTACACCTTC. It yields the protein CASSAGSEGNYGYTF.

Concerning this clone: The same CDR3 also results from other DNA sequences found in this sample. The rearrangement joins TRBV18 to TRBJ1-1; 7 nucleotides agree with TRBD1. Per germline, CDR1 KGHSH and CDR2 LQKENI. This CDR3 contains 14 residues. V trimming: 2 bases; J trimming: 5 bases; junction bases outside the gene matches: 5. The CDR3 region is CASSPTGVRTEAFF. The CDR3 DNA reads TGTGCCAGCTCACCAACAGGGGTGAGGACTGAAGCTTTCTTT. The full variable domain, in which reference TRBV18 and TRBJ1-1 provide the parts outside the CDR3, is NAGVMQNPRHLVRRRGQEARLRCSPMKGHSHVYWYRQLPEEGLKFMVYLQKENIIDESGMPKERFSAEFPKEGPSILRIQQVVRGDSAAYFCASSPTGVRTEAFFGQGTRLTVV.

The V gene is TRBV4-2, the J gene TRBJ1-5; TRBD1 aligns across 7 bases. The CDR3 runs to 17 residues. J was trimmed by 2 bases and V by 1 base; bases with no gene match: 8. Germline assignment: CDR1 LGHNA and CDR2 YNFKEQ. CDR3 residues: CASSQGFDRDGNQPQHF. DNA of the CDR3: TGTGCCAGCAGCCAAGGCTTTGACAGGGATGGCAATCAGCCCCAGCATTTT.